The clone carrying this TCR beta chain was seen a few times. As yet, its antigen is unknown. Germline loops: CDR1 KGHSH, CDR2 LQKENI. The CDR3 runs 16 residues. The ends were cut back, 0 bases at V and 10 bases at J, with 16 bases in the middle. These data originate in a study of T cells in Graves' hyperthyroidism and ophthalmopathy. Study as a whole: Blood was drawn when the patient was first diagnosed and still untreated.

Regarding the study as a whole: Stable hyperthyroidism and ophthalmopathy were separated using 13 V-J signatures.

Diagnostic assessment was based on clinical symptoms, serum thyroxine and TRAb, thyroid ultrasound and orbital computed tomography. 8.5 to 10 ml of fresh peripheral blood supplied the PBMCs. It was RNA transcripts that yielded the amplified TCR beta CDR3 regions. The TCR CDR3 was amplified in a first-round RT-PCR using the HTBI primer set. In TCRdb, the multiplex PCR reads were re-called with MiXCR into one record per CDR3 protein. The data contain over 300,000 distinct CDR3 sequences, roughly 15% of them singletons. This sequence originates from a woman between 40 and 55 years old with Graves' ophthalmopathy. This rearrangement joins TRBV18 to TRBJ1-6, with a tentative D call TRBD1 (5 bases). Material for sequencing was blood. The CDR3 DNA follows: TGTGCCAGCTCACCACCGACTTACGGGGGGAGATCACCCCTCCACTTT. It translates to CASSPPTYGGRSPLHF.